This TCR beta chain was profiled in a study of beta chain features in type 1 diabetes. Study outcomes and limitations: TCRB repertoires of naive, central memory and Treg cells appeared more similar among patients than among healthy donors. The study found moderately but significantly shorter TCRB CDR3s in all four CD4+ subsets of Type 1 diabetes patients.

Of the isolated RNA, all was reverse transcribed, and so the sequenced material was expressed TCRB transcripts. TCRdb's table, derived via immunoSEQ multiplex PCR, lists solely in-frame clones and lacks some. In the table there are roughly 500,000 clones, 9.5% to 12% of which are singletons. This clone was counted only a few times. Antigen specificity is unknown. This CDR3 has 12 residues. V was clipped by 5 bases and J by 9 bases, with 11 bases between them. The germline CDR1 and CDR2 sequences are KGHSH and LQKENI. The sample taken for sequencing was naive CD4+ T cells from blood. The source is a woman aged 18-29 years in good health. The gene calls are TRBV18 and TRBJ2-1; the D call may be TRBD1 or TRBD2 (5 bases each). CDR3 protein: CASSTRDGEQFF. The CDR3 coding sequence is TGTGCCAGCTCAACTAGGGACGGTGAGCAGTTCTTC.